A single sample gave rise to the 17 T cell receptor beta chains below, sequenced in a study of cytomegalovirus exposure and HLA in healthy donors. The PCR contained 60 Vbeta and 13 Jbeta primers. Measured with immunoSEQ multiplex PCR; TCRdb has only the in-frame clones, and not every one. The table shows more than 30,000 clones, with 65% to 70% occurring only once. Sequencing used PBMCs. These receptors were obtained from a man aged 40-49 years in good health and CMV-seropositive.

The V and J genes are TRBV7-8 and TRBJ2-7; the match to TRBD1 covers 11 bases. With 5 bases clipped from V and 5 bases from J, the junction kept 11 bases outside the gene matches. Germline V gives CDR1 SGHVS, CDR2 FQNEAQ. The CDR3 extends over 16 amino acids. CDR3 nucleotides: TGTGCCAGCAGCCCACCTTTCCGGACAGGGGGCCACGAGCAGTACTTC. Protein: CASSPPFRTGGHEQYF.

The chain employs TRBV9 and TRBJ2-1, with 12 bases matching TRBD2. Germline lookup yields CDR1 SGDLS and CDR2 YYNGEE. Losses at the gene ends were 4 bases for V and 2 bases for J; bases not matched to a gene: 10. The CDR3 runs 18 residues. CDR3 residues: CASSLNRGLAGPYNEQFF. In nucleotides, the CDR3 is TGTGCCAGCAGCCTCAATAGAGGACTAGCGGGACCCTACAATGAGCAGTTCTTC.

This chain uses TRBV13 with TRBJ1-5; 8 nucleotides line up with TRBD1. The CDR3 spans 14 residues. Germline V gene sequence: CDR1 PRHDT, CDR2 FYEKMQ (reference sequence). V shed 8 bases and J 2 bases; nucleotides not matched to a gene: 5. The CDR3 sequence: CASSNRGGNQPQHF. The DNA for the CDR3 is TGTGCCAGCTCCAACAGGGGGGGCAATCAGCCCCAGCATTTT.

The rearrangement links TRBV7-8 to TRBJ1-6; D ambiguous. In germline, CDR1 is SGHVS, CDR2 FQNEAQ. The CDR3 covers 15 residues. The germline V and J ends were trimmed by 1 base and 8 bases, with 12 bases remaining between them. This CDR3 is CASSLDPREDSPLHF. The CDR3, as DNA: TGTGCCAGCAGCTTAGACCCCAGAGAGGATTCACCCCTCCACTTT. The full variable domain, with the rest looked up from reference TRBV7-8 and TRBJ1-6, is GAGVSQSPRYKVAKRGQDVALRCDPISGHVSLFWYQQALGQGPEFLTYFQNEAQLDKSGLPSDRFFAERPEGSVSTLKIQRTQQEDSAVYLCASSLDPREDSPLHFGNGTRLTVT.

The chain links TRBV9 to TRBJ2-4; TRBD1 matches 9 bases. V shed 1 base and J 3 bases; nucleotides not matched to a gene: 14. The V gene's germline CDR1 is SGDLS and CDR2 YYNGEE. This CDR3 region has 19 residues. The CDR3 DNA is TGTGCCAGCAGCGTACGGGACAGGGTGGAGGGTTTGGGCAAAAACATTCAGTACTTC. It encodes CASSVRDRVEGLGKNIQYF.

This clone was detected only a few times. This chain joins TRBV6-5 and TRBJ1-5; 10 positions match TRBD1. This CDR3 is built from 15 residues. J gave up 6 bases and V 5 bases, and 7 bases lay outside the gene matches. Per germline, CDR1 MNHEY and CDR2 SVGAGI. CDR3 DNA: TGTGCCAGCAGTAGCCGACAGGGGGCTTTTCAGCCCCAGCATTTT. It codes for CASSSRQGAFQPQHF.

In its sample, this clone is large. Here the CDR3 DNA reads TGTGCCAGCTCCCCCGGGGGCCGCGGGGGCAATGAGCAGTTCTTC. It translates to CASSPGGRGGNEQFF. This chain links TRBV27 with TRBJ2-1; TRBD2 might be the D (7 bases). Trimming took 8 bases from V and 6 from J, leaving 20 bases between them. Germline V gene lookup returns CDR1 MNHEY and CDR2 SMNVEV (reference sequence). This CDR3 has 15 residues.

CDR3 loop: CASSPREGGNQPQHF. The CDR3 bases are TGTGCCAGCAGCCCTAGGGAGGGTGGCAATCAGCCCCAGCATTTT. This chain joins TRBV5-5 and TRBJ1-5; D ambiguous. Germline CDR1 and CDR2: SGHKS and YYEKEE (reference sequence). This CDR3 comprises 15 residues. The V end lost 4 bases, the J end lost 2 bases, and 13 bases lay between the germline ends.

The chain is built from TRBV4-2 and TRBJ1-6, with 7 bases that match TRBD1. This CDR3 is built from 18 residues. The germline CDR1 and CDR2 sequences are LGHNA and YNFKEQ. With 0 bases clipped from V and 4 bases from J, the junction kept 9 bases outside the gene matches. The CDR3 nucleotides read TGTGCCAGCAGCCAAGAATTCCCCGGGACAGAGTATAATTCACCCCTCCACTTT. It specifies CASSQEFPGTEYNSPLHF.

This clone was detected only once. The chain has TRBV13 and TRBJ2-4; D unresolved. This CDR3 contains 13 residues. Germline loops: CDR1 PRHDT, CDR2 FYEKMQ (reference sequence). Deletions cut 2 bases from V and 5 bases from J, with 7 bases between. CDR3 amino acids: CASSLYAENIQYF. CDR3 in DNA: TGTGCCAGCAGCTTATACGCAGAAAACATTCAGTACTTC. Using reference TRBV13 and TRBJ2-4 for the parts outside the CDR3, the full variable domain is AAGVIQSPRHLIKEKRETATLKCYPIPRHDTVYWYQQGPGQDPQFLISFYEKMQSDKGSIPDRFSAQQFSDYHSELNMSSLELGDSALYFCASSLYAENIQYFGAGTRLSVL.

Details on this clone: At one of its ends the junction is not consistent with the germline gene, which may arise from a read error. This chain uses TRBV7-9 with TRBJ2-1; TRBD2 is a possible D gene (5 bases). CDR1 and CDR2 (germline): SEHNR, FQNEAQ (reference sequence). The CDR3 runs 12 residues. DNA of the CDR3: TGTTCCAGCAGTCGAGGGTTCAATGAGCAGTTCTTC. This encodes CSSSRGFNEQFF.

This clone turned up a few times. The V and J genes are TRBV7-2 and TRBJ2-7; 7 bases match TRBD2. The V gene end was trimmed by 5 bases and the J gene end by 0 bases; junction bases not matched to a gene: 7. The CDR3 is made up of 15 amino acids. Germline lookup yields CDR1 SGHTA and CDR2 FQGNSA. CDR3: CASSPWEGASYEQYF. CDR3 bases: TGTGCCAGCAGCCCCTGGGAGGGAGCCTCCTACGAGCAGTACTTC.

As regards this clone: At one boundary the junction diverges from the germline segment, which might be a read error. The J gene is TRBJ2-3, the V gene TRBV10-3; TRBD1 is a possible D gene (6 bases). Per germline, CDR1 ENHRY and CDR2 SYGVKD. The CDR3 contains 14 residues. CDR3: CAISVGQNTDTQYF. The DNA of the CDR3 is TGTGCCATAAGTGTGGGACAAAACACAGATACGCAGTATTTT.

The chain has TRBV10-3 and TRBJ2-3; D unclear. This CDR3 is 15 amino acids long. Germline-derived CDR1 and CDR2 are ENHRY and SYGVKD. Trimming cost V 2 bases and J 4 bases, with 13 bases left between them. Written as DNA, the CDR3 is TGTGCCATCAGTGAGGACAACGGCCCCCCAGATACGCAGTATTTT. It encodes CAISEDNGPPDTQYF.

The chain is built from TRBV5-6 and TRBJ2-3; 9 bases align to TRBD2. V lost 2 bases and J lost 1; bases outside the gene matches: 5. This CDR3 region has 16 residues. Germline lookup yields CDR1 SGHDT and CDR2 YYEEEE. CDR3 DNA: TGTGCCAGCAGCTTTCAAAAGCGGGGGGGCACAGATACGCAGTATTTT. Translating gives CASSFQKRGGTDTQYF.

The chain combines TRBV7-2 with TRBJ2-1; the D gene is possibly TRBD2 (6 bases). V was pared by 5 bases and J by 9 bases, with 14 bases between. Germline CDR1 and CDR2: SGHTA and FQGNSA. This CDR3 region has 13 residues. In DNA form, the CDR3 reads TGTGCCAGCAGCCTCTTACGGGAGACTGAGCAGTTCTTC. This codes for CASSLLRETEQFF.

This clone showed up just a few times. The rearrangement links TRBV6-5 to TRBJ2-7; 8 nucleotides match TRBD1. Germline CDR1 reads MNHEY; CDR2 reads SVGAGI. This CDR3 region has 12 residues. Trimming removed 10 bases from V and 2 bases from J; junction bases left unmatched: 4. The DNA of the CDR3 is TGTGCCACGCAGGGGGCCACCTACGAGCAGTACTTC. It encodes CATQGATYEQYF.